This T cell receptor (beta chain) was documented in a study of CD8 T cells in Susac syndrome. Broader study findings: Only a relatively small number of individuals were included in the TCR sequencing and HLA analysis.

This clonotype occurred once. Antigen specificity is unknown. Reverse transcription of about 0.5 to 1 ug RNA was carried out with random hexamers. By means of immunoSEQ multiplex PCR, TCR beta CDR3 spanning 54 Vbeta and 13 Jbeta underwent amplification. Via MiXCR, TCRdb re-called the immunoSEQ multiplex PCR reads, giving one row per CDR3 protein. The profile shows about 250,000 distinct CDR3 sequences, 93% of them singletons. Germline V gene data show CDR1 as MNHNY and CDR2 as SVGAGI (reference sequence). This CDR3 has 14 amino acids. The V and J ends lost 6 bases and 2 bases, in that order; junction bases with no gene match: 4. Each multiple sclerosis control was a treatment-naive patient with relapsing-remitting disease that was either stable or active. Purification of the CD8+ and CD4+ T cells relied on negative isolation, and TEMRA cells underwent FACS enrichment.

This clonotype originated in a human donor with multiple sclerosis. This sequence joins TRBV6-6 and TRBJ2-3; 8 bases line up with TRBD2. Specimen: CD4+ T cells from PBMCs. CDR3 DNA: TGTGCCAGCAGGATAGCGGGATCCACAGATACGCAGTATTTT. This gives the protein CASRIAGSTDTQYF.